This T cell receptor (beta chain) was identified in a study of regulatory T cells in long-lasting Graves disease. Germline V gene sequence: CDR1 PRHDT, CDR2 FYEKMQ (reference sequence). V shed 3 bases and J shed 1 base, with 12 bases lying between them. The CDR3 sequence is 15 residues long. Indicated time point: persistent/refractory GD, antithyroid drugs over 5 years with positive TRAb. Scientists built the TCR library using RNA that was extracted from PBMCs. Around 9.9 milliliters of peripheral blood went into EDTA tubes. Through Arm-PCR of CDR3 regions and iRepertoire HTBI primers, TCR beta libraries were built. One entry per CDR3 protein results from TCRdb running MiXCR on the multiplex PCR reads. Of fewer than 400,000 distinct CDR3 sequences detected, less than 25% appear once; the ten largest clones hold around 21%.

The sequence was collected from a female donor with Graves disease. The specimen was peripheral blood mononuclear cells (PBMCs), collected when the disease was refractory, from a patient treated with antithyroid drugs. V usage is TRBV13 and J usage is TRBJ1-1; D unclear. CDR3 protein: CASSFIGRTNTEAFF. CDR3 nucleotides: TGTGCCAGCAGCTTCATAGGACGGACGAACACTGAAGCTTTCTTT.